The source of this T cell receptor beta chain is a study of shared clonotypes between healthy human individuals (dated by TCRdb to about 2020). Concerning the study at large: A couple of women and three men aged 18 to 49 years were included in the cohort. For each donor, CD4 naive and CD4 memory were each run on three plates, CD8 naive on two plates, and CD8 memory on one plate. To estimate repertoire size and how much clonotype sharing occurs between individuals, the study deeply sequenced the blood TCR repertoires of five or six healthy adults. To increase sequencing depth and limit assay-specific biases, different laboratories used diverse techniques to prepare libraries and sequence TCR repertoires. Between about 0.9 and 9 billion PBMCs per donor were obtained by leukapheresis.

Healthy HIV-negative adults with no recently reported acute infections or vaccinations were included as donors. Every donor was a Caucasian adult living in Nashville, Tennessee, USA. CD4+ T cells were enriched by magnetic negative selection, after which naive cells were positively selected on CD45RA and the negative fraction was taken as the memory subset. Blood was obtained by leukapheresis, after which PBMCs were separated by Ficoll-Histopaque density gradient centrifugation and cryopreserved in liquid nitrogen vapor phase. Purity and quantity of every magnetically sorted T cell population were checked by analytical flow cytometry. Each sorted fraction had its genomic DNA isolated and then quantified by UV absorbance on a Nanodrop 2000c. Concerning this clone: Its antigen remains undetermined. It has no much larger one-base neighbor in the sample; base qualities were not kept.

Using the deep immunoSEQ assay, TCR CDR3 regions were amplified from genomic DNA by multiplex PCR. Extracted genomic DNA from each cell subset was distributed evenly across all wells of several immunoSEQ 96-well plates, and each plate was treated as a replicate. For sorted subsets, roughly 190 ng of genomic DNA, equivalent to roughly 33,000 T cell genomes, went into each replicate PCR. Purified libraries were quantified with a Qubit 3.0 fluorometer, sized on a Bioanalyzer 2100, and re-quantified with the KAPA Library Quantification kit. Every immunoSEQ 96-well plate was sequenced on a separate single-read 150-cycle Illumina NextSeq 550 flow cell. Processing in the source paper ran as follows. Because only junctional sequences without quality scores were contained in the immunoSEQ output, filtering matching that applied to full-length reads could not be performed. To assign V/J genes and CDR3, sequences were annotated against IMGT germline references using PyIR, a Python wrapper for IgBLAST v1.9. Reads were removed for weak V/J assignments (E-value above 1e-6), missing CDR3, stop codons, out-of-frame junctions, or ambiguous translated residues. V3J clonotypes were defined by identical inferred V gene, J gene, and CDR3 amino acid sequence. To compute the percentage overlap between repertoires, the number of shared unique clonotypes was divided by the size of the smaller repertoire. Three approaches were used to assess repertoire richness: RTK rarefaction, the Chao1 estimator, and Recon v2.1 estimates of unobserved clonotypes. Generation probabilities for all TCRbeta clonotypes obtained by the gDNA method from a few donors were computed using OLGA. What TCRdb holds here is the immuneACCESS table cut down to in-frame rearrangements. Part of the clones is not present; checked against another copy, under half of the missing clones reflect an unresolved V gene, and the others are unexplained. Clonal size and the V and J genes are those of that table, whereas D and trimming came from the DNA. Within this sample are about 1 million clones, with about 75% of them counted one time only. Approximately 1.5% of the sample lies in the top ten.

The CDR3 measures 17 amino acids from cysteine to phenylalanine. Solely the CDR3 DNA is kept, with 51 bases framed from the first base. Reading the germline V gene gives CDR1 SGHDN and CDR2 FVKESK. The germline ends are 21 bases apart after V is trimmed by 0 bases and J by 6 bases. General conclusions and limits of the study: Rarefaction of sorted-subset datasets indicated incomplete sequencing despite the large sequencing depth. Pairwise subsampling led to the expectation that sequencing depth would affect the degree of clonotype sharing among donors. Across a handful of donors, around 5% of naive CD4, 3.5% of naive CD8, under 2.5% of memory CD4, and around 0.4% of memory CD8 clonotypes were shared. Estimated clonotype richness was generally larger for naive than for memory subsets. Sampling was restricted to blood, and TCR repertoires in tissues likely differ from the TCR repertoires found in blood. Compared with non-shared clonotypes, the clonotypes found in all four sorted-subset donors had higher generation probabilities. The genetic and exposure-history diversity represented was limited by the small number of donors.

What was sequenced was memory CD4+ T cells sorted from blood. What this sample's cell subset or site label stands for: CD45RA-negative fraction. The chain is assembled from TRBV14 and TRBJ2-7; TRBD2 is a weak D gene call, 6 bases matching. The TCR was taken from a man younger than 35 in good health. The CDR3 in this case is CASSQDGSAGWMGEQYF. The nucleotide sequence is given as TGTGCCAGCAGCCAAGATGGTTCTGCGGGGTGGATGGGCGAGCAGTACTTC.